Detailed here is one T cell receptor beta chain. Sequenced by immunoSEQ multiplex PCR; TCRdb stores in-frame clones only, minus some. The profile covers tens of thousands of clones, with roughly 90% appearing a single time and more than 1.5% taken by the ten largest. The data are from a study of control samples from healthy donors and cancer patients. CDR1 is PRHDT and CDR2 is FYEKMQ in the germline V gene (reference sequence). This CDR3 has 16 amino acids. After removal of 5 bases from V and 1 base from J, the junction contained 6 bases not matched to a gene. The receptor was derived from a man in his forties or fifties with colorectal cancer. The sequenced material came from PBMCs. The chain joins TRBV13 to TRBJ2-3; 10 bases agree with TRBD2. CDR3 protein: CASSPRGTSGTDTQYF. CDR3 DNA sequence: TGTGCCAGCAGCCCTCGGGGGACTAGCGGCACAGATACGCAGTATTTT.